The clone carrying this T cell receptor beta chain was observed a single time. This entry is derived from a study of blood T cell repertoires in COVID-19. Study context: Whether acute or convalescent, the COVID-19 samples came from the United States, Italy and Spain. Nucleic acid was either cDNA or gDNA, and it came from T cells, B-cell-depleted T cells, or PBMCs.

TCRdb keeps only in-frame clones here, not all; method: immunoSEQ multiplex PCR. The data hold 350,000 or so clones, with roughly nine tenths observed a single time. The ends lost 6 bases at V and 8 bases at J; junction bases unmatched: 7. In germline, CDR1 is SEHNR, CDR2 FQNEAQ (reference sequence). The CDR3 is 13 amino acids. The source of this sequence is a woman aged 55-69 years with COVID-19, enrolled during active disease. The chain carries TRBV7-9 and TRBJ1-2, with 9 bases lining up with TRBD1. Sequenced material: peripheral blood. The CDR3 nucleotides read TGTGCCAGCAGTCTACAGGGGGCGGAAGGCTACACCTTC. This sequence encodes CASSLQGAEGYTF.